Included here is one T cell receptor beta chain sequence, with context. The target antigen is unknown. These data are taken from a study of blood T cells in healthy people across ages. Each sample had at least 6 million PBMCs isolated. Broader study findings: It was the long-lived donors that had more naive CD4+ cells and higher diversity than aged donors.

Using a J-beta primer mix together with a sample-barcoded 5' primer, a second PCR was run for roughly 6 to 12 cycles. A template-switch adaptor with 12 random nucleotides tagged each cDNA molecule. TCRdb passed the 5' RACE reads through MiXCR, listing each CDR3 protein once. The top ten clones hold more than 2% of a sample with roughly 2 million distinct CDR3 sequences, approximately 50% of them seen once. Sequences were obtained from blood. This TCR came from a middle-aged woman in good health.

Written as DNA, the CDR3 is TGCGCCAGCAGCCAAGCGGACAGGGGATCCTACGAGCAGTACTTC. It codes for CASSQADRGSYEQYF. The V call is TRBV4-1, the J call TRBJ2-7; 9 positions match TRBD1. The germline CDR1 and CDR2 sequences are MGHRA and YSYEKL. The CDR3 is made up of 15 amino acids. V was clipped by 1 base and J by 1 base; unmatched bases: 2.